One T cell receptor (beta chain) is described in this entry. This specimen belongs to a study of blood T cell repertoires in COVID-19. Study as a whole: PBMCs, B-cell-depleted T cells, or T cells were the source of the cDNA or gDNA that made up the material.

Original analysis: Amplification of reference gene primers was used by the study to estimate nucleated cell counts. The protocol was immunoSEQ multiplex PCR, while the TCRdb copy is restricted to in-frame clones and leaves out a portion. V, J and clone size derive from that table, while D and trimming were established from the DNA sequence. The top ten hold under 1.2% of the sample, which has 370,000 or so clones, roughly 80% seen once. Trimming cost V 6 bases and J 4 bases, with 10 bases left between them. CDR1 is LNHDA and CDR2 is SQIVND in the germline V gene (reference sequence). The CDR3 is made up of 13 amino acids.

What was sequenced was peripheral blood. The clonotype comes from a human donor with acute or convalescent COVID-19. The donor label of this sample is uncertain. The chain combines TRBV19 with TRBJ2-1; maybe TRBD2 (5 bases). In nucleotides, the CDR3 is TGTGCCAGTAGCATTAGCGTTTACAATGAGCAGTTCTTC. Protein: CASSISVYNEQFF.